This TCR beta chain was identified during a study of blood T cell repertoires in COVID-19. V was clipped by 0 bases and J by 0 bases, with 7 bases between them. CDR1 and CDR2 (germline): SGDLS, YYNGEE. The CDR3 length is 15 residues. The assay was immunoSEQ multiplex PCR, and TCRdb's table has in-frame clones only and misses some. The sample lists a few hundred thousand clones, approximately 85% occurring once. The TCR sequence derives from a man younger than 30 with active or convalescent COVID-19. The chain carries TRBV9 and TRBJ1-3; D perhaps matches TRBD1 (5 bases). Sequencing was carried out using peripheral blood. The DNA of the CDR3 is TGTGCCAGCAGCGTAGGGGGGGTCTCTGGAAACACCATATATTTT. It codes for CASSVGGVSGNTIYF.